The source of this T cell receptor (beta chain) is a study of T cells after yellow fever vaccination. Regarding the study as a whole: A weaker but faster secondary response was observed, peaking on day 5 versus 15. Subsequent booster samples again held most clones from primary vaccination (96% CD4, 85% to 90% CD8).

Germline-derived CDR1 and CDR2 are DFQATT and SNEGSKA (reference sequence). The CDR3 has 15 residues. V dropped 3 bases and J dropped 0 bases, with 12 bases sitting between them. TCRdb independently ran MiXCR on the 5' RACE reads; one entry per CDR3 protein. Seen here are about 300,000 distinct CDR3 sequences, approximately 10% observed once, and the top ten hold 3% to 3.5%. This clonotype was seen more than once but under ten times. Its target is not known. The sequence derives from a man younger than 30 who received the YFV17D yellow fever vaccine. The chain links TRBV20-1 to TRBJ2-4; a possible D gene is TRBD2 (6 bases). Sequences were derived from CD4+ T cells sorted from PBMCs, sampled 5 days after the yellow fever booster vaccination. In DNA, the CDR3 is TGCAGTGCTAGGGCGGGACCCTTAGCCAAAAACATTCAGTACTTC. Its translation: CSARAGPLAKNIQYF.